These 7 T cell receptor beta chains share one sample of origin, sequenced in a study of T cells in women clearing cervical HPV infection (dated 2018 in TCRdb). Library prep was done by the immunoSEQ multiplex PCR assay. The table was pulled from immuneACCESS by TCRdb, which kept in-frame rearrangements only. Such tables lose some clones; where checked, under half of the loss comes from unresolved V genes, and the rest has no known cause. The sample table records around 30,000 clones. The top ten constitute approximately 24% of the sample. The sequenced sample consisted of blood buffy coat. The receptors were gathered from a woman between 18 and 70 years old with a cervical HPV16 infection that either progressed to CIN3+ or cleared (not recorded which).

For this clone: With the read ending 3 residues before the CDR3 end, the germline J gene is used to fill in that end. This chain links TRBV12-5 with TRBJ2-7; 7 nucleotides line up with TRBD2. The V segment lost 4 bases and the J segment 0 bases; nucleotides outside the gene matches: 3. The CDR3 is 14 residues long. Per germline, CDR1 LGHNT and CDR2 FRNRAP. Partial CDR3 DNA: TGTGCTAGTGGTTACGGCGGGAGCTCCTACGAG. Residues: CASGYGGSSYE. The CDR3 reads in full as CASGYGGSSYEQYF.

About this clone: The sequence runs out 3 residues before the end of the CDR3; the remainder is reconstructed from the germline J gene. The chain links TRBV5-1 to TRBJ2-1, with 11 bases identical to TRBD2. Per the germline V gene, CDR1 is SGHRS and CDR2 is YFSETQ. This CDR3 has 15 amino acids. V was clipped by 4 bases and J by 2 bases; unmatched bases: 2. Incomplete CDR3 DNA: TGCGCCAGCAGCGATAGCGGGAGGGCCTACAATGAG. Amino acid sequence: CASSDSGRAYNE. The whole CDR3 sequence reads CASSDSGRAYNEQFF.

The sequenced CDR3 bases are TGTGCCAGCAGTGAAATACAGCCTAATCAGCCC. Its protein is CASSEIQPNQP. The full-length CDR3 reads as CASSEIQPNQPQHF. This sequence joins TRBV2 and TRBJ1-5, with D unclear. Read data end 3 residues before the CDR3 end; the end is taken from the germline J gene. CDR1 is SNHLY and CDR2 is FYNNEI in the germline V gene. V shed 2 bases and J shed 4 bases, with 9 bases lying between them. The CDR3 runs to 14 residues.

About this clone: Read data end 3 residues before the CDR3 end; the end is taken from the germline J gene. This chain connects TRBV30 to TRBJ2-7; 8 bases are a match to TRBD1. This CDR3 comprises 15 residues. The junction had 9 bases not matched to a gene; V was cut back by 0 bases and J by 5 bases. Germline lookup yields CDR1 GTSNPN and CDR2 SVGIG (reference sequence). CDR3 amino acids: CAWSVRISGGDEQYF. The part of the CDR3 DNA that was read is TGTGCCTGGAGTGTACGAATATCAGGGGGCGACGAG.

As concerns this clone: The read gets to within 3 residues of the CDR3 end, and the germline J gene fills in the rest. The genes are TRBV20-1 and TRBJ2-7; perhaps D is TRBD1 or TRBD2 (5 bases each). The CDR3 totals 12 residues. The ends were cut back, 6 bases at V and 4 bases at J, with 13 bases in the middle. The V gene's germline CDR1 is DFQATT and CDR2 SNEGSKA (reference sequence). This CDR3 reads CSAQEGLYEQYF. The DNA read from the CDR3 is TGCAGTGCCCAAGAGGGGCTATACGAG.

About this clone itself: Read coverage stops 3 residues before the CDR3 terminus; the germline J gene supplies the remainder. The chain couples TRBV18 to TRBJ1-2; D remains unclear. CDR3 length: 13 residues. Germline loops: CDR1 KGHSH, CDR2 LQKENI. CDR3 sequence reads: CASSPSTAGDYTF. The part of the CDR3 DNA that was read is TGTGCCAGCTCACCTTCAACGGCGGGCGAC.

In regard to this clone: The read gets to within 3 residues of the CDR3 end, and the germline J gene fills in the rest. V usage is TRBV7-3 and J usage is TRBJ2-3; 9 positions match TRBD2. CDR1 SGHTA and CDR2 FQGTGA come from the germline V gene. The CDR3 consists of 16 residues. The CDR3 DNA, read in part, is TGTGCCAGCAGCTTGGGGACACTAGCGGGCCAAGAGACG. Translated: CASSLGTLAGQET. The whole CDR3 protein reads CASSLGTLAGQETQYF.